The clone carrying this T cell receptor beta chain has at least ten counts. Antigen specificity is unknown. Arm-PCR of CDR3 regions and iRepertoire HTBI primers were the basis on which TCR beta libraries were built. One entry per CDR3 protein, called by TCRdb with MiXCR from the multiplex PCR reads. The table includes a few hundred thousand distinct CDR3 sequences, around 24% detected once. The entry originates in a study of regulatory T cells in long-lasting Graves disease. Study conclusions and caveats: Newly diagnosed Graves' patients exceeded persistent ones in TCR diversity. Among samples with persistent disease, TRBV28, TRBJ1-2 and TRBJ2-5 were favored. Peripheral blood, not thyroid tissue, was the sole material studied.

The CDR3 is 13 amino acids. Germline V gives CDR1 SNHLY, CDR2 FYNNEI. Trimming removed 6 bases from V and 4 bases from J, with 9 bases in between. Time point indicated: persistent/refractory GD, antithyroid drugs over 5 years with positive TRAb. PBMC RNA was the source of the TCR library. A roughly 9-milliliter sample of peripheral blood was drawn into EDTA tubes. The sample in question was peripheral blood mononuclear cells (PBMCs), obtained when the disease was refractory, from a patient treated with antithyroid drugs. The genes are TRBV2 and TRBJ1-4, with D maybe TRBD1 (6 bases). The sequence derives from a female donor with Graves disease. The CDR3 region is CASRRGNNEKLFF. The CDR3 coding sequence is TGTGCCAGCAGGAGGGGGAATAATGAAAAACTGTTTTTT.